The clone carrying this T cell receptor beta chain has a single count. Its antigen is as yet unknown. The data are from a study of radiation and T cells in renal cell carcinoma. Libraries were prepared by immunoSEQ multiplex PCR; TCRdb keeps only in-frame clonotypes and omits some of them. This repertoire shows under 200,000 clones, about nine tenths found once; its top ten account for around 11%. General study points: Baseline intratumoral clonotype presence is unknown without pretreatment biopsies.

The time point was: blood 4 weeks post-SBRT, at nephrectomy. As for treatment: 15 Gy SBRT to primary tumor, nephrectomy 4 weeks later. The patient's renal cell carcinoma had clear cell pathology. The sample here was blood, taken from a patient whose treatment included radiotherapy and nephrectomy. The receptor comes from a woman aged 50 to 60 with renal cell carcinoma.

CDR3 sequence (DNA): TGTGCCAGCAAAGGGGCCGCTGTATCAGATACGCAGTATTTT. Translating it yields CASKGAAVSDTQYF. The gene calls are TRBV11-2 and TRBJ2-3; weak D call: TRBD1 (5 bases). V was trimmed by 7 bases and J by 4 bases, leaving 15 bases between them. The germline V gene has CDR1 SGHAT and CDR2 FQNNGV. This CDR3 is 14 amino acids long. Supplemented by reference TRBV11-2 and TRBJ2-3, the full variable domain reads EAGVAQSPRYKIIEKRQSVAFWCNPISGHATLYWYQQILGQGPKLLIQFQNNGVVDDSQLPKDRFSAERLKGVDSTLKIQPAKLEDSAVYLCASKGAAVSDTQYFGPGTRLTVL.